This T cell receptor (beta chain) was sequenced during a study of CD8 T cells in ankylosing spondylitis (dated by TCRdb to between 2016 and 2019). About the investigation overall: The study set out to find disease-linked TCR variants by profiling T cell receptor beta repertoires in ankylosing spondylitis patients and healthy donors. The full study cohort comprised around 25 ankylosing spondylitis patients and approximately 100 healthy donors. Peripheral blood samples were taken, and synovial fluid was additionally collected from ankylosing spondylitis patients.

This clonotype was counted only a few times. Its antigen target is currently unknown. It has no much larger one-base neighbor in the sample; base qualities were not kept. The data were produced on an Illumina HiSeq 2500. Quantitative 5'-RACE with molecular barcodes was the method used to prepare the TCR beta libraries. Turning to the authors' computational methods: Disease-linked TCR variants were identified with a new computational method built on a probabilistic model of VDJ rearrangement. The raw public reads went through TCRdb reprocessing: fastp at Q25, MiXCR clone calling, in-frame beta chains kept. Under each unique CDR3 protein, matching rows form one entry showing the most common genes and DNA. In this record, the V and J calls reflect TCRdb's handling and not the investigators' own analysis. The sample data list about 800,000 distinct CDR3 sequences, and roughly 12% of these were observed just once. Around 0.51% of the sample is held by the ten biggest clonotypes.

The investigation overall reported the following: Significant enrichment of the disease-linked clones was reported in matched synovial fluid samples from ankylosing spondylitis patients. Some of the motif variants had been reported before in the synovial fluid and blood of reactive arthritis patients, a finding that suggests common disease-initiation mechanisms. A TCR beta motif of about 8 highly homologous amino acid variants appeared characteristic of blood from ankylosing spondylitis patients. The disease-linked clones had a CD8+ phenotype and were found at relatively low frequencies in peripheral blood.

The CDR3 contains 13 residues, cysteine and phenylalanine counted. Of the read, only the CDR3 DNA is kept; its 39 bases are in frame from base 1. The germline ends are 6 bases apart after V is trimmed by 2 bases and J by 4 bases. The germline V gene provides CDR1 MRHNA and CDR2 SNTAGT. The chain is encoded by TRBV6-4 joined to TRBJ1-5; the D gene cannot be named for sure. The clonotype comes from a male donor with ankylosing spondylitis. The sample taken for sequencing was blood, either unsorted or a sorted T cell fraction (not recorded which). Here the CDR3 is given as CASSDGKNQPQHF. The nucleotide sequence is TGTGCCAGCAGTGACGGCAAGAATCAGCCCCAGCATTTT.